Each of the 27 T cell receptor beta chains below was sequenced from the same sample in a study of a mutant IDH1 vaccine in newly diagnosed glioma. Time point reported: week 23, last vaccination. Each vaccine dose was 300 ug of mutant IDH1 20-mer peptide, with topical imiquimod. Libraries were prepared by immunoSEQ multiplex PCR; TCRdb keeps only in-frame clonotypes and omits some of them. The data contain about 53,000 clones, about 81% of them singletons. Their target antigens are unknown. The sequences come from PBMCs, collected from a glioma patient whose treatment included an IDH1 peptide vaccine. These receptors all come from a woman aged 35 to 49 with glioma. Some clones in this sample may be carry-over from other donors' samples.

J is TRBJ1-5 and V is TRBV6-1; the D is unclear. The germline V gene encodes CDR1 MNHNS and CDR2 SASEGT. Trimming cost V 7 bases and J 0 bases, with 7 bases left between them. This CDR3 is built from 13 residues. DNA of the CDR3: TGTGCCAGCACTCTTTTTAGCAATCAGCCCCAGCATTTT. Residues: CASTLFSNQPQHF.

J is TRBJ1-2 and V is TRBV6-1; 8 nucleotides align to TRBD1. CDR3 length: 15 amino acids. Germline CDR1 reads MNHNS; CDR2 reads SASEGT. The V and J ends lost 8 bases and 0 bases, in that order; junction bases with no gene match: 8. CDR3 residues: CASEAGQATNYGYTF. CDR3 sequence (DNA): TGTGCCAGCGAGGCGGGACAGGCCACTAACTATGGCTACACCTTC.

CDR3 nucleotides: TGTGCCAGCAGTCCGGGCTGGGACAATCAGCCCCAGCATTTT. Its protein product is CASSPGWDNQPQHF. The rearrangement links TRBV6-5 to TRBJ1-5; D remains unclear. The germline gives CDR1 MNHEY, CDR2 SVGAGI. The ends were cut back, 5 bases at V and 3 bases at J, with 11 bases in the middle. The CDR3 loop spans 14 amino acids.

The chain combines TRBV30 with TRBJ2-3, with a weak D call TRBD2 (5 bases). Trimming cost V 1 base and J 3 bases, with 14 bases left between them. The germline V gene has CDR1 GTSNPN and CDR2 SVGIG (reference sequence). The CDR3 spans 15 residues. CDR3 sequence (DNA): TGTGCCTGGAGTGCCCACGGGGTAGCGACAGATACGCAGTATTTT. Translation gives CAWSAHGVATDTQYF.

The CDR3 nucleotides read TGTGCCAGCAGTTTCAGTGGGGGTAATCAGCCCCAGCATTTT. Its translation is CASSFSGGNQPQHF. The V and J genes are TRBV27 and TRBJ1-5, with D possibly TRBD1 on 5 matching bases. V was shortened by 3 bases and J by 4 bases, with 10 bases between the two germline ends. Germline lookup yields CDR1 MNHEY and CDR2 SMNVEV (reference sequence). The CDR3 spans 14 residues.

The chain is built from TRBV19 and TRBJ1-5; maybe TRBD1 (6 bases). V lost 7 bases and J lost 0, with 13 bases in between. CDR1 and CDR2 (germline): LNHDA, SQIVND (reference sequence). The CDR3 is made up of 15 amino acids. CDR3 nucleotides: TGTGCCAGTAACCCCTGGACAGCTAGCAATCAGCCCCAGCATTTT. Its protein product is CASNPWTASNQPQHF.

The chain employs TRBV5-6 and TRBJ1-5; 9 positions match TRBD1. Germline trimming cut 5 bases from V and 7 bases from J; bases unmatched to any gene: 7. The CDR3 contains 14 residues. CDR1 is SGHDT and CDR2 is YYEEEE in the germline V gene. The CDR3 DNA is TGTGCCAGCAGGCAACAGGGGGCAGAGCAGCCCCAGCATTTT. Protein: CASRQQGAEQPQHF.

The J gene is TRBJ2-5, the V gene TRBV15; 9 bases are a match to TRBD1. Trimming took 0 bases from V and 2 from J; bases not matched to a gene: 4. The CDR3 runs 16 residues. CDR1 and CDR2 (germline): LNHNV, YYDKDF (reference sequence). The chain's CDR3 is CATSRDQDRGQETQYF. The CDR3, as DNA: TGTGCCACCAGCAGAGATCAGGACAGGGGTCAAGAGACCCAGTACTTC.

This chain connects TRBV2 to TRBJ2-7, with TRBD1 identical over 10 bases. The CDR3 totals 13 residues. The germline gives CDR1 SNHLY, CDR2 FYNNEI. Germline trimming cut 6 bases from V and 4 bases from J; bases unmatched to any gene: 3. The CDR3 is CASRGQGWYEQYF. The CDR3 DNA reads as TGTGCCAGCAGGGGACAGGGGTGGTACGAGCAGTACTTC.

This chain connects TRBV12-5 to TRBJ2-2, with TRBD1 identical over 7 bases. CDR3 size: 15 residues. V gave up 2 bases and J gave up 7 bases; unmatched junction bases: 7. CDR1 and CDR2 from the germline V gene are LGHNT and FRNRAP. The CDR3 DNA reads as TGTGCTAGTGGTTTGACAGAGACAGGGATCGGGGAGCTGTTTTTT. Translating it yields CASGLTETGIGELFF.

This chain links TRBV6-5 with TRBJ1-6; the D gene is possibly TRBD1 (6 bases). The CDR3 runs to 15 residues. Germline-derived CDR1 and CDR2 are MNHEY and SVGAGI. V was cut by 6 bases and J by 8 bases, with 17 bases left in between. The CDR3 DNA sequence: TGTGCCAGCAGGCCCACAGGGAGGTTTGATTCACCCCTCCACTTT. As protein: CASRPTGRFDSPLHF.

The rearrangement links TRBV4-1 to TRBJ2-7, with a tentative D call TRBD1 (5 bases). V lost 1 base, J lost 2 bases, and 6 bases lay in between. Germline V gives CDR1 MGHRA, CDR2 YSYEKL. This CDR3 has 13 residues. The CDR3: CASSQGGTYEQYF. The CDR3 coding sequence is TGCGCCAGCAGCCAAGGGGGCACCTACGAGCAGTACTTC.

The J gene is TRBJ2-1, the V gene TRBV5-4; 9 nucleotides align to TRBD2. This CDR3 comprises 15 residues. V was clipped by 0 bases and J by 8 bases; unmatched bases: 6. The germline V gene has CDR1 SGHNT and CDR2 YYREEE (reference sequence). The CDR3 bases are TGTGCCAGCAGCTTGGGGCTAGCGGGGAAGGATGAGCAGTTCTTC. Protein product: CASSLGLAGKDEQFF.

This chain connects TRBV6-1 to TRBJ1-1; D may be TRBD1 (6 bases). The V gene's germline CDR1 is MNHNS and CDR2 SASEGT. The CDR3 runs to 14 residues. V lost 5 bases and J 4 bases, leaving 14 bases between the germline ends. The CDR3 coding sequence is TGTGCCAGCAGTAGGGGGGGGGAGGGCACTGAAGCTTTCTTT. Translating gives CASSRGGEGTEAFF.

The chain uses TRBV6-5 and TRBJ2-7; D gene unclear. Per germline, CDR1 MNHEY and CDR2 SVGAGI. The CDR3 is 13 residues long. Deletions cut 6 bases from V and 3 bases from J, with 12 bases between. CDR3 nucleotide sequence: TGTGCCAGCAGGAGAATCACGGGCTACGAGCAGTACTTC. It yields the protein CASRRITGYEQYF.

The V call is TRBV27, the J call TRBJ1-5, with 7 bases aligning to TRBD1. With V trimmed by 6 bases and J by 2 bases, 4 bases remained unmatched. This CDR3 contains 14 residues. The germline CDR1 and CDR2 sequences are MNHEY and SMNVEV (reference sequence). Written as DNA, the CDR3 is TGTGCCAGCAGCCAGGGGGTCGGCAATCAGCCCCAGCATTTT. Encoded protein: CASSQGVGNQPQHF.

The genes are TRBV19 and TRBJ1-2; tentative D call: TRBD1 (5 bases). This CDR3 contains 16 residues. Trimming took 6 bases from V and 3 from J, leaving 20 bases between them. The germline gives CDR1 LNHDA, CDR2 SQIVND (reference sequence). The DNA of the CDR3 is TGTGCCAGTAGGGGGGAGGTCACCCTCCTGCACTATGGCTACACCTTC. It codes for CASRGEVTLLHYGYTF.

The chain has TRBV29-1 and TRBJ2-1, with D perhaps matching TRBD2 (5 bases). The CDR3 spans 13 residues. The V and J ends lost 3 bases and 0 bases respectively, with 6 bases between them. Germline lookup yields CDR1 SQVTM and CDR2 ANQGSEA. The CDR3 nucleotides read TGCAGCGTTGATGGGAGCTCCTACAATGAGCAGTTCTTC. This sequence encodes CSVDGSSYNEQFF.

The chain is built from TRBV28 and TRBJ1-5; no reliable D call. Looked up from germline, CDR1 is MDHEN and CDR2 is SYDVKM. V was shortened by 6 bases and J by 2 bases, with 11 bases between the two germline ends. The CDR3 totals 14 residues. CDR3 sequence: CASSPPGGNQPQHF. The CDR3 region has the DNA TGTGCCAGCAGCCCCCCGGGCGGCAATCAGCCCCAGCATTTT.

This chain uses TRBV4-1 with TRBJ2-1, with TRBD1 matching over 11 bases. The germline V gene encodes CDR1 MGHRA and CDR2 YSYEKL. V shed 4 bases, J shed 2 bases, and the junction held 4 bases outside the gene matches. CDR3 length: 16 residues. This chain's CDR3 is CASSRRTGGTYNEQFF. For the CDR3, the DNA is TGCGCCAGCAGCCGACGGACAGGGGGCACCTACAATGAGCAGTTCTTC.

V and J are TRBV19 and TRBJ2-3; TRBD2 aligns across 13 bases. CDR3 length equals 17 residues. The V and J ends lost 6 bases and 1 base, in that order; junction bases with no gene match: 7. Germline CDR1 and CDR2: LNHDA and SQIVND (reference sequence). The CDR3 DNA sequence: TGTGCCAGTAGCCTACTAGCGGGGGGGACCCGCACAGATACGCAGTATTTT. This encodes CASSLLAGGTRTDTQYF.

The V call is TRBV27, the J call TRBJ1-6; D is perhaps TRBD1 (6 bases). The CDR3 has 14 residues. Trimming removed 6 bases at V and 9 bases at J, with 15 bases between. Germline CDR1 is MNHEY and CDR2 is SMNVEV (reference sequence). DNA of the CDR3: TGTGCCAGCAGGGTCACAGGGAGCGGTTCACCCCTCCACTTT. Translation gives CASRVTGSGSPLHF.

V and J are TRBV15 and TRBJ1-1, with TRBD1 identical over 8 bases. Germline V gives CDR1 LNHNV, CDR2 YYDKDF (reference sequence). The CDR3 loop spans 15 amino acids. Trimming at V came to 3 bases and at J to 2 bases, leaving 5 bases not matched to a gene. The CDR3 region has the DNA TGTGCCACCAGCAGGGACAGGGTGAAAAACACTGAAGCTTTCTTT. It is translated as CATSRDRVKNTEAFF.

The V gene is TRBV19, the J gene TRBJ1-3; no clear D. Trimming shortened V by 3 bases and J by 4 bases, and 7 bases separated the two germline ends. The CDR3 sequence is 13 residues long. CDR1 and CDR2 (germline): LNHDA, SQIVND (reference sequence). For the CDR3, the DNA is TGTGCCAGTAGTATGGTAGCGGGAAACACCATATATTTT. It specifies CASSMVAGNTIYF.

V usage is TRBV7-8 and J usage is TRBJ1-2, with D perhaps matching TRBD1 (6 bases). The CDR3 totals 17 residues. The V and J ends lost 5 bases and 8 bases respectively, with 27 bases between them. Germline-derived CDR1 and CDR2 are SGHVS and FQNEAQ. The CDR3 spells CASSPRLRTGNYGGYTF. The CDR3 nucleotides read TGTGCCAGCAGCCCCCGCCTACGCACAGGGAATTATGGAGGCTACACCTTC. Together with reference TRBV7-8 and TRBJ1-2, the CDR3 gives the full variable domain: GAGVSQSPRYKVAKRGQDVALRCDPISGHVSLFWYQQALGQGPEFLTYFQNEAQLDKSGLPSDRFFAERPEGSVSTLKIQRTQQEDSAVYLCASSPRLRTGNYGGYTFGSGTRLTVV.

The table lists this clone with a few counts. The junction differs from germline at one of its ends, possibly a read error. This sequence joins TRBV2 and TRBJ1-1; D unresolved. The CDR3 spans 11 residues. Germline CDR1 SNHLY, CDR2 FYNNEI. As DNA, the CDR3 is TGTGCCAGCAGGGGGAACGCTGAAGCTTTCTTT. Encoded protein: CASRGNAEAFF.

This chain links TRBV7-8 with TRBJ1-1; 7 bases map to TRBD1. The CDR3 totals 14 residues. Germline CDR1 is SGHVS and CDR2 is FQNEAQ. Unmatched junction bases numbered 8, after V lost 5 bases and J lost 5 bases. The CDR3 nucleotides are TGTGCCAGCAGCCCGTACAGGGGTTGGACTGAAGCTTTCTTT. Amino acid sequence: CASSPYRGWTEAFF.